The entry below describes one TCR beta chain. Its antigen is not identified. Germline V gene data show CDR1 as SEHNR and CDR2 as FQNEAQ (reference sequence). The CDR3 loop spans 16 amino acids. Trimming shortened V by 5 bases and J by 1 base, and 17 bases separated the two germline ends. These data belong to a study of cytomegalovirus exposure and HLA in healthy donors. Study overall: Around 86 million unique TCRs, all from HLA-typed donors, were included in an early release of the data.

It was with 60 Vbeta and 13 Jbeta primers that the PCR ran. Clones were read by immunoSEQ multiplex PCR, and TCRdb kept only the in-frame ones, dropping some. This table holds 100,000 to 150,000 clones. Study findings and constraints: In a later analysis, parvovirus B19, influenza, CMV and Epstein-Barr virus appeared linked to several top co-occurrence clusters.

Material: PBMCs. This chain links TRBV7-9 with TRBJ1-1; maybe TRBD1 (6 bases). The receptor's source is a man between 18 and 29 years old in good health and CMV-seronegative. The CDR3 sequence: CASSLPGRGANTEAFF. For the CDR3, the DNA is TGTGCCAGCAGCCTACCGGGCAGGGGAGCGAACACTGAAGCTTTCTTT.